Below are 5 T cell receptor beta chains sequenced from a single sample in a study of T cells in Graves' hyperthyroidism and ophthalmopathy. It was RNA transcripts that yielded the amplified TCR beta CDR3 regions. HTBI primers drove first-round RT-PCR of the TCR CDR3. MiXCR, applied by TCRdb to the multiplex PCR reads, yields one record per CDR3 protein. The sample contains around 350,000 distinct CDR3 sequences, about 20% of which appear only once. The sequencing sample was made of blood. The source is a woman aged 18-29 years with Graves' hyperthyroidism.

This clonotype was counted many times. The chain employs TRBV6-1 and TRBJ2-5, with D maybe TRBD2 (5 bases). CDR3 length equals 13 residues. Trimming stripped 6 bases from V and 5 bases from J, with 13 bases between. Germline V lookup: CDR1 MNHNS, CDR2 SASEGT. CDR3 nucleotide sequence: TGTGCCAGCAGGGAGGACTTTAGGGAGACCCAGTACTTC. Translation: CASREDFRETQYF.

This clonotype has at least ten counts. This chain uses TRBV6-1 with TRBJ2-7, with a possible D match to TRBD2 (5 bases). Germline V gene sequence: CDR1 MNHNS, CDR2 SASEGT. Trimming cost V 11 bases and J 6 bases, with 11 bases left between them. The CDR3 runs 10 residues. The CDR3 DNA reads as TGTGCCTGCCGGGGTTGCGAGCAGTACTTC. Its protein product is CACRGCEQYF.

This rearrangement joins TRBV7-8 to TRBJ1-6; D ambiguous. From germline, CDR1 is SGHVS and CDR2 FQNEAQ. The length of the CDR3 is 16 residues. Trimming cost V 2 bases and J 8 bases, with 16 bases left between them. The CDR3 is CASSLLVVGGDSPLHF. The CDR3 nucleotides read TGTGCCAGCAGCTTATTAGTCGTGGGTGGCGATTCACCCCTCCACTTT.

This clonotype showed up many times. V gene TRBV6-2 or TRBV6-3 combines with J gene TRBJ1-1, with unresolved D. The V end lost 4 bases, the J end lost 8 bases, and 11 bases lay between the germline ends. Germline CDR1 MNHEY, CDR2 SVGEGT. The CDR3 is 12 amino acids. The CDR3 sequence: CASSSRGGEAFF. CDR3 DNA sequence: TGTGCCAGCAGTTCCCGCGGAGGGGAAGCTTTCTTT.

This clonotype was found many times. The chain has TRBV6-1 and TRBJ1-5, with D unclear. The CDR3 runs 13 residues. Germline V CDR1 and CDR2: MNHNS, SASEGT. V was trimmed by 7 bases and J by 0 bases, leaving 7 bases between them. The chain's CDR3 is CASMYSSNQPQHF. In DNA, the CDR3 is TGTGCCAGCATGTACAGTAGCAATCAGCCCCAGCATTTT.